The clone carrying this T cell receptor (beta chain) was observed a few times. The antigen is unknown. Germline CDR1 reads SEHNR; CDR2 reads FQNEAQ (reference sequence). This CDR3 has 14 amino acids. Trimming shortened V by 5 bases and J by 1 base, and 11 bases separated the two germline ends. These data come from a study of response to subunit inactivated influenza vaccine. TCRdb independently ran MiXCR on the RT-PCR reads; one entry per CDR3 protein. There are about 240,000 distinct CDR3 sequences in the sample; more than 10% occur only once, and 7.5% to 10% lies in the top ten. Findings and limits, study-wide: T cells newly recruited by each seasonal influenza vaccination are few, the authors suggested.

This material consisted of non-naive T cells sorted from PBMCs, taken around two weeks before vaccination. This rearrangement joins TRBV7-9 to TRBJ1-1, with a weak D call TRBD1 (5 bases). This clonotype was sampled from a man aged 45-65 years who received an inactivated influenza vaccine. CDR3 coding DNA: TGTGCCAGCAGCAGAAACACAGGGAACACTGAAGCTTTCTTT. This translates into CASSRNTGNTEAFF.